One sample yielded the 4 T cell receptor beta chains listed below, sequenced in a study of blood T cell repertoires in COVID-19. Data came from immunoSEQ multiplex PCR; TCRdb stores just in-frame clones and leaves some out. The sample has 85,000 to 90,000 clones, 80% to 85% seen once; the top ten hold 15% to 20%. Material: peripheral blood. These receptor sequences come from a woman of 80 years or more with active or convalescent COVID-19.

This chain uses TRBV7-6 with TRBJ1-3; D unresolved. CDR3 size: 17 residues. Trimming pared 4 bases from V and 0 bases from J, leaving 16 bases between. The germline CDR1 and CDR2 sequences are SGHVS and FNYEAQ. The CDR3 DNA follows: TGTGCCAGCAGCTCAGAGGGCAGAGAGATCTCTGGAAACACCATATATTTT. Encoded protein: CASSSEGREISGNTIYF. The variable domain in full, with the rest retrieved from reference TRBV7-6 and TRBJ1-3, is GAGVSQSPRYKVTKRGQDVALRCDPISGHVSLYWYRQALGQGPEFLTYFNYEAQQDKSGLPNDRFSAERPEGSISTLTIQRTEQRDSAMYRCASSSEGREISGNTIYFGEGSWLTVV.

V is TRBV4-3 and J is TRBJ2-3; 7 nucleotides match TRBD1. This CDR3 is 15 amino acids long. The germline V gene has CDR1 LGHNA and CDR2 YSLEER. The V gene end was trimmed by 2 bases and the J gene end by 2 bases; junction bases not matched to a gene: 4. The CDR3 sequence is CASSQTGAPTDTQYF. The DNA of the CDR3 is TGCGCCAGCAGCCAAACAGGGGCCCCCACAGATACGCAGTATTTT.

The CDR3 DNA reads TGTGCCAGCAGCGTAGAAAGTTGGGGGGCTGGGGCCAACGTCCTGACTTTC. As protein: CASSVESWGAGANVLTF. V and J are TRBV9 and TRBJ2-6; perhaps TRBD2 as D (6 bases). Germline V lookup: CDR1 SGDLS, CDR2 YYNGEE. With 0 bases removed from V and 2 bases from J, the gap between germline ends came to 12 bases. This CDR3 is 17 amino acids long.

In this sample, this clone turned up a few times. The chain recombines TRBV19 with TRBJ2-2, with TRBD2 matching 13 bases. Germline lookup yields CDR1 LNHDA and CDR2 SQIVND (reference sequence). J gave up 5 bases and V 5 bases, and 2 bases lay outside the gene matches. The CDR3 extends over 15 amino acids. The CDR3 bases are TGTGCCAGTAGTCTGGGACTAGCGGGGACCGGGGAGCTGTTTTTT. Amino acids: CASSLGLAGTGELFF.